These 11 T cell receptor beta chains share one sample of origin, sequenced in a study of T cell responses to AZD1222 COVID-19 vaccine. Measured with immunoSEQ multiplex PCR; TCRdb has only the in-frame clones, and not every one. The sample holds about 99,000 clones, roughly nine tenths seen once. The sequencing here drew on peripheral blood, taken on day 0 of AZD1222 vaccination. These receptors originate from an adult in good health.

V usage is TRBV6-1 and J usage is TRBJ2-2; D may be TRBD2 (5 bases). Germline V CDR1 and CDR2: MNHNS, SASEGT. Trimming removed 7 bases from V and 7 bases from J, with 19 bases in between. The CDR3 extends over 15 amino acids. CDR3 amino acids: CASKEVGRAGGELFF. CDR3 nucleotides: TGTGCCAGCAAGGAGGTTGGACGCGCAGGCGGGGAGCTGTTTTTT.

Here the CDR3 DNA reads TGTGCCAGTAATGATGGCCCCGGGGAGCTGTTTTTT. This encodes CASNDGPGELFF. The V and J genes are TRBV19 and TRBJ2-2; D uncertain. Germline V gene sequence: CDR1 LNHDA, CDR2 SQIVND (reference sequence). This CDR3 spans 12 amino acids. V dropped 7 bases and J dropped 6 bases, with 9 bases sitting between them.

Only one count was recorded for this clone. CDR3: CASSLVLGNTGELFF. CDR3 coding DNA: TGTGCCAGCAGCTTAGTGTTAGGGAACACCGGGGAGCTGTTTTTT. This chain connects TRBV7-2 to TRBJ2-2; D unclear. The CDR3 spans 15 residues. V was clipped by 1 base and J by 1 base, with 7 bases between them. Looked up from germline, CDR1 is SGHTA and CDR2 is FQGNSA.

The J gene is TRBJ2-1, the V gene TRBV24-1; TRBD1 might be the D (5 bases). Germline V gives CDR1 KGHDR, CDR2 SFDVKD. This CDR3 is 12 amino acids long. V shed 5 bases and J shed 9 bases, with 10 bases lying between them. CDR3 loop: CATSVQGSEQFF. For the CDR3, the DNA is TGTGCCACCAGTGTCCAGGGTAGTGAGCAGTTCTTC.

This chain joins TRBV4-2 and TRBJ1-2; D is perhaps TRBD1 (5 bases). This CDR3 spans 13 amino acids. Germline CDR1 reads LGHNA; CDR2 reads YNFKEQ. V shed 2 bases and J shed 2 bases, with 6 bases lying between them. CDR3 residues: CASSQRGNYGYTF. The CDR3 DNA reads as TGTGCCAGCAGCCAACGGGGGAACTATGGCTACACCTTC.

The chain has TRBV9 and TRBJ2-3; 7 nucleotides agree with TRBD2. The junction had 5 bases not matched to a gene; V was cut back by 0 bases and J by 4 bases. Germline CDR1 SGDLS, CDR2 YYNGEE. This CDR3 comprises 15 residues. CDR3 region: CASSVDSGGADTQYF. CDR3 coding DNA: TGTGCCAGCAGCGTAGACTCGGGAGGTGCAGATACGCAGTATTTT. Full variable domain (outside the CDR3, taken from reference TRBV9 and TRBJ2-3): DSGVTQTPKHLITATGQRVTLRCSPRSGDLSVYWYQQSLDQGLQFLIQYYNGEERAKGNILERFSAQQFPDLHSELNLSSLELGDSALYFCASSVDSGGADTQYFGPGTRLTVL.

The rearrangement links TRBV19 to TRBJ1-2; D not resolved. From germline, CDR1 is LNHDA and CDR2 SQIVND (reference sequence). V was trimmed by 7 bases and J by 3 bases, leaving 12 bases between them. The CDR3 is made up of 13 amino acids. The CDR3 DNA is TGTGCCAGTACCCCGGACTTTTACTATGGCTACACCTTC. This gives the protein CASTPDFYYGYTF. Supplemented by reference TRBV19 and TRBJ1-2, the full variable domain reads DGGITQSPKYLFRKEGQNVTLSCEQNLNHDAMYWYRQDPGQGLRLIYYSQIVNDFQKGDIAEGYSVSREKKESFPLTVTSAQKNPTAFYLCASTPDFYYGYTFGSGTRLTVV.

The chain recombines TRBV11-3 with TRBJ1-4; tentative D call: TRBD1 (6 bases). CDR3 length: 14 amino acids. The germline CDR1 and CDR2 sequences are SGHNT and YENEEA. V gave up 5 bases and J gave up 3 bases, with 10 bases separating them. CDR3 bases: TGTGCCAGCAGCGAGAGGGGGGCTAATGAAAAACTGTTTTTT. Protein sequence: CASSERGANEKLFF.

The genes are TRBV15 and TRBJ2-1; D unresolved. CDR1 is LNHNV and CDR2 is YYDKDF in the germline V gene (reference sequence). Trimming removed 1 base at V and 2 bases at J, with 12 bases between. CDR3 length equals 16 residues. CDR3 coding DNA: TGTGCCACCAGCAGAGGGGTACAGTCCCCCTACAATGAGCAGTTCTTC. Translation: CATSRGVQSPYNEQFF.

This clone came up a few times. The chain combines TRBV2 with TRBJ2-2; 11 nucleotides match TRBD1. This CDR3 spans 15 amino acids. The junction had 7 bases not matched to a gene; V was cut back by 7 bases and J by 6 bases. Germline assignment: CDR1 SNHLY and CDR2 FYNNEI. The CDR3 region is CASKTGTGGAGELFF. The CDR3 DNA is TGTGCCAGCAAGACCGGGACAGGGGGGGCCGGGGAGCTGTTTTTT.

Turning to this clone: A read error may account for a junction end that differs from germline. The V and J genes are TRBV5-1 and TRBJ2-1; D gene unclear. This CDR3 is built from 14 residues. From germline, CDR1 is SGHRS and CDR2 YFSETQ. The CDR3 bases are TGTGCCAGCAGCTTGATGGCGCCCTACAATGAGCAGTTCTTC. The encoded protein is CASSLMAPYNEQFF.